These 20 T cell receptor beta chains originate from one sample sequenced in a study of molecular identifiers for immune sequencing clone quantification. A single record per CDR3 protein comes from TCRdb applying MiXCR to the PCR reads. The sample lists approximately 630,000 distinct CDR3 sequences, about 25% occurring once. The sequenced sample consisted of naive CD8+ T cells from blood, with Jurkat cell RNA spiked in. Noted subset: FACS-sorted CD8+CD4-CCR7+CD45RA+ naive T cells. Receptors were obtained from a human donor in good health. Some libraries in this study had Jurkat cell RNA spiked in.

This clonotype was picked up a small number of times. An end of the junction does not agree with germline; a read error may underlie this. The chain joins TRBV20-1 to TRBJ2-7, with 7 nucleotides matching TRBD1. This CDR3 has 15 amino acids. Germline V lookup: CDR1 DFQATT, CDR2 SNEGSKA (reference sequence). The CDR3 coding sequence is TGCGGTGCTAGAGATTTCCGCAGGGGGACCTACGAGCAGTACTTC. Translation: CGARDFRRGTYEQYF.

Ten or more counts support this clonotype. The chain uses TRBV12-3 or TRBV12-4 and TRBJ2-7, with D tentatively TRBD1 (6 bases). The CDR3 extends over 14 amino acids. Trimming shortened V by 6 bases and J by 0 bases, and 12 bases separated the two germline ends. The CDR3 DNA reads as TGTGCCAGCAGGAAGGGACACTCCTCCTACGAGCAGTACTTC. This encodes CASRKGHSSYEQYF.

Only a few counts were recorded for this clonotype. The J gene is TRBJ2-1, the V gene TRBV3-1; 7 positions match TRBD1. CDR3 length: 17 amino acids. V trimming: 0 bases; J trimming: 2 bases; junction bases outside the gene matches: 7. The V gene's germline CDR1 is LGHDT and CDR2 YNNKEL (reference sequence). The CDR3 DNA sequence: TGTGCCAGCAGCCAAGATCCCGGGACAGCCACCTACAATGAGCAGTTCTTC. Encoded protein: CASSQDPGTATYNEQFF.

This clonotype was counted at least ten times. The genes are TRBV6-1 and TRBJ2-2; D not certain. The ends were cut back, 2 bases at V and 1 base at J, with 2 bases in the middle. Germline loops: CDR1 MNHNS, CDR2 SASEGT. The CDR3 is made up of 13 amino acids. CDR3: CASSEMNTGELFF. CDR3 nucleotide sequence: TGTGCCAGCAGTGAAATGAACACCGGGGAGCTGTTTTTT.

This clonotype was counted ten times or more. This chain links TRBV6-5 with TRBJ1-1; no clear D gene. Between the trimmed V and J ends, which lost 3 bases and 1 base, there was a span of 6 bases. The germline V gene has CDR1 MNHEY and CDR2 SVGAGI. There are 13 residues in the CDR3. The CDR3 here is CASSYSANTEAFF. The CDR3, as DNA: TGTGCCAGCAGTTATTCGGCGAACACTGAAGCTTTCTTT.

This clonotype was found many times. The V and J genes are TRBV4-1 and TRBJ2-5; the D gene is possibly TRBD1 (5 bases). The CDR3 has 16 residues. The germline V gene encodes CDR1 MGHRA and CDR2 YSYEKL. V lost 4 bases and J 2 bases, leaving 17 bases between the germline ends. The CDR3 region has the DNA TGCGCCAGCAGCCCAAGATGGGGAAGGGGACAAGAGACCCAGTACTTC. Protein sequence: CASSPRWGRGQETQYF.

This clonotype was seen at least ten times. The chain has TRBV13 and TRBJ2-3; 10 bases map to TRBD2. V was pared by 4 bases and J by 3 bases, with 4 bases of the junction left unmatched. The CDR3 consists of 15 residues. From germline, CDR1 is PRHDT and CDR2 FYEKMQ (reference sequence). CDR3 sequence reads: CASSSSGSPTDTQYF. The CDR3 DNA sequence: TGTGCCAGCAGCTCTAGCGGGAGCCCAACAGATACGCAGTATTTT.

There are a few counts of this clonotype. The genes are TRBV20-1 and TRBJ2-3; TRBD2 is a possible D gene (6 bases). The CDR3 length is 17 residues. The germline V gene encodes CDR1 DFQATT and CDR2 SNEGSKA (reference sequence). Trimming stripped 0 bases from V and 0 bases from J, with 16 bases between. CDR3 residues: CSAREEAVAASTDTQYF. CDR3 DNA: TGCAGTGCTAGAGAAGAGGCGGTAGCGGCTAGCACAGATACGCAGTATTTT.

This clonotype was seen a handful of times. CDR3 coding DNA: TGTGCCAGCAGCCCGCCTAATGGGGGCGTGGTTCCCGATAATGAAAAACTGTTTTTT. The encoded protein is CASSPPNGGVVPDNEKLFF. This chain connects TRBV7-9 to TRBJ1-4; D might be TRBD1 (6 bases). The CDR3 is 19 amino acids. V shed 5 bases and J shed 4 bases, with 26 bases lying between them. Germline V gene sequence: CDR1 SEHNR, CDR2 FQNEAQ (reference sequence).

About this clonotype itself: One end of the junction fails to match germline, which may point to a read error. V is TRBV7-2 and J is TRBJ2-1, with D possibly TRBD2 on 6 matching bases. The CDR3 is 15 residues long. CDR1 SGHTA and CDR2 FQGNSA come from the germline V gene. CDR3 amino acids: CASSLAYLALNEQSF. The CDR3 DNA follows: TGTGCCAGCAGCTTAGCGTATCTAGCGCTCAATGAGCAGTCCTTC.

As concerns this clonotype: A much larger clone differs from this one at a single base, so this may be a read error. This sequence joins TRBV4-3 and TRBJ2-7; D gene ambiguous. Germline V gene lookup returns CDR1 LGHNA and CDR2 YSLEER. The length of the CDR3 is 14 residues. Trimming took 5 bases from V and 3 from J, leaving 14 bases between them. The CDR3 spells CASSEGPAIYEQYF. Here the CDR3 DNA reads TGCGCCAGCAGCGAAGGACCAGCAATCTACGAGCAGTACTTC.

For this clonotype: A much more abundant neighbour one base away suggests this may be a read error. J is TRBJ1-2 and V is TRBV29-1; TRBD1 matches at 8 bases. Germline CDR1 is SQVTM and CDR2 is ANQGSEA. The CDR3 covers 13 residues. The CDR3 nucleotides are TGCAGCACTTCAGGGGGCGCAGACTATGACTACACCTTC. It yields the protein CSTSGGADYDYTF.

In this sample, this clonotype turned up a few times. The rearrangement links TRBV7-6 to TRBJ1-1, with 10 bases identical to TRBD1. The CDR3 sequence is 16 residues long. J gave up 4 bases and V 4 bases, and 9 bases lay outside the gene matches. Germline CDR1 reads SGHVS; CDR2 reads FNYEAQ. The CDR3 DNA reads TGTGCCAGCAGCTCCGGACAGGGGGAGGTTGGCACTGAAGCTTTCTTT. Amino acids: CASSSGQGEVGTEAFF.

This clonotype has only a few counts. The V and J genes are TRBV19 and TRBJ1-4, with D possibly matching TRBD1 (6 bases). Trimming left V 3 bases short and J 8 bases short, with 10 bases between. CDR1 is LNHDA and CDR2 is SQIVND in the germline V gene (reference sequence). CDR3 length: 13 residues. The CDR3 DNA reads TGTGCCAGTAGTATTGGGGGGCCGGAAAAACTGTTTTTT. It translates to CASSIGGPEKLFF.

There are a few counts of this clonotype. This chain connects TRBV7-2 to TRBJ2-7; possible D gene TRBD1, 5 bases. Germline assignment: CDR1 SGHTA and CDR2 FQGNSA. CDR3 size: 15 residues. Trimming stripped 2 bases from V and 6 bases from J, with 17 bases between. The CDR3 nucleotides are TGTGCCAGCAGCTTATCGGCAGGGTACCTAGGCGAGCAGTACTTC. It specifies CASSLSAGYLGEQYF.

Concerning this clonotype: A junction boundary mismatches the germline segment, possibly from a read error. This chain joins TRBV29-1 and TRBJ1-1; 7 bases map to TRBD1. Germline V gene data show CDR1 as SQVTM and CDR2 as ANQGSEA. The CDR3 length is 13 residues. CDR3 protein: CSAMTGFNTEAIF. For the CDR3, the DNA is TGCAGCGCCATGACAGGGTTTAACACTGAAGCTATCTTT.

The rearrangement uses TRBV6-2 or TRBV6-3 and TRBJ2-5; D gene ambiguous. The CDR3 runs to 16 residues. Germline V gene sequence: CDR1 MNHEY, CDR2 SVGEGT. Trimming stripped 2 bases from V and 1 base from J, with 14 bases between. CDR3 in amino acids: CASSYGAPFFQETQYF. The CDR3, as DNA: TGTGCCAGCAGTTACGGAGCCCCGTTTTTCCAAGAGACCCAGTACTTC.

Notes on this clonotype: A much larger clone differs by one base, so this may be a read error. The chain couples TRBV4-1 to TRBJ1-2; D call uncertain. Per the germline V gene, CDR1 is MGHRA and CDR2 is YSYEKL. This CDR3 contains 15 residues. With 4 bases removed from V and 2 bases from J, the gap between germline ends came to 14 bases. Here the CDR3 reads CASSRVAAENYGYTF. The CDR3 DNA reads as TGCGCCAGCAGCCGAGTAGCCGCGGAGAACTATGGCTACACCTTC.

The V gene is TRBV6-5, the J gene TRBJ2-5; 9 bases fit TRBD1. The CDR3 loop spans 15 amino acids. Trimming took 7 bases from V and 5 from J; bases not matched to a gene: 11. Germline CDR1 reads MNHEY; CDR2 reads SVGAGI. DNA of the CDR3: TGTGCCAGCACCGGAGACAGGGGGGTTAAGGAGACCCAGTACTTC. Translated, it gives CASTGDRGVKETQYF.

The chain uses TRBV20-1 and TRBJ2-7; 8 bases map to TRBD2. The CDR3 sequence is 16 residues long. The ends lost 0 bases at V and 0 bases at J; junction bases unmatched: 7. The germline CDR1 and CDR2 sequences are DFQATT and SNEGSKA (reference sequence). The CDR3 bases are TGCAGTGCTAGAGATCTCAAGGGACTAGTCTCCTACGAGCAGTACTTC. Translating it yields CSARDLKGLVSYEQYF.